Listed here are 28 T cell receptor beta chains from one sample, sequenced in a study of T cell responses to AZD1222 COVID-19 vaccine. Using immunoSEQ multiplex PCR, the repertoire was profiled, and TCRdb retains in-frame clones only, with some absent. This sample yields 100,000 to 150,000 clones, of which approximately 90% are seen a single time; approximately 0.98% belongs to the top ten. The material was peripheral blood, obtained 28 days after the second AZD1222 dose. These receptors were collected from an adult who received the AZD1222 COVID-19 vaccine.

The chain has TRBV24-1 and TRBJ2-2; unclear D gene. Trimming pared 1 base from V and 6 bases from J, leaving 2 bases between. The length of the CDR3 is 12 residues. Germline CDR1 reads KGHDR; CDR2 reads SFDVKD. The CDR3 sequence is CATSDLSGELFF. The CDR3 DNA reads TGTGCCACCAGTGATTTATCCGGGGAGCTGTTTTTT.

The chain is built from TRBV6-1 and TRBJ2-5; no definite D call. CDR3 length equals 11 residues. Trimming cost V 6 bases and J 10 bases, with 12 bases left between them. The germline V gene has CDR1 MNHNS and CDR2 SASEGT. For the CDR3, the DNA is TGTGCCAGCAGCGCCGCCTCAGGCCAGTACTTC. Amino acids: CASSAASGQYF.

Written as DNA, the CDR3 is TGTGCCAGCAGCTTCGGGCTTACAGGGGGTGGCTACACCTTC. This sequence encodes CASSFGLTGGGYTF. This chain uses TRBV7-3 with TRBJ1-2; 8 bases agree with TRBD1. The CDR3 loop spans 14 amino acids. J gave up 7 bases and V 3 bases, and 7 bases lay outside the gene matches. The V gene's germline CDR1 is SGHTA and CDR2 FQGTGA.

V and J are TRBV6-5 and TRBJ1-1, with TRBD1 matching 7 bases. Trimming at V came to 8 bases and at J to 8 bases, leaving 17 bases not matched to a gene. Per the germline V gene, CDR1 is MNHEY and CDR2 is SVGAGI. The CDR3 has 15 residues. CDR3 residues: CASSRGRRMDLEAFF. The DNA for the CDR3 is TGTGCCAGCTCGAGGGGGCGCAGAATGGACCTGGAAGCTTTCTTT.

The chain combines TRBV4-2 with TRBJ2-1, with D possibly being TRBD2 (6 bases). Trimming cost V 0 bases and J 4 bases, with 10 bases left between them. Germline values: CDR1 LGHNA, CDR2 YNFKEQ. The CDR3 extends over 15 amino acids. This chain's CDR3 is CASSQEGGGYNEQFF. In DNA, the CDR3 is TGTGCCAGCAGCCAAGAGGGGGGAGGTTACAATGAGCAGTTCTTC.

This chain uses TRBV3-1 (or the pseudogene TRBV3-2) with TRBJ1-6, with no clear D. Germline V gene sequence: CDR1 LGHDT, CDR2 YNNKEL (reference sequence). Trimming took off 6 bases at V and 4 bases at J, with 7 bases between the two ends. The CDR3 totals 13 residues. The CDR3 is CASRDGYNSPLHF. The CDR3 DNA sequence: TGTGCCAGCAGGGACGGATATAATTCACCCCTCCACTTT.

The V and J genes are TRBV6-1 and TRBJ1-2, with D perhaps TRBD1 (5 bases). In germline, CDR1 is MNHNS, CDR2 SASEGT. CDR3 length equals 14 residues. Trimming stripped 3 bases from V and 2 bases from J, with 10 bases between. CDR3 sequence (DNA): TGTGCCAGCAGTGAGGCGGGGGGAAACTATGGCTACACCTTC. As protein: CASSEAGGNYGYTF.

This clone came up a few times. This rearrangement joins TRBV5-1 to TRBJ2-5; D gene ambiguous. This CDR3 has 12 residues. Between the trimmed V and J ends, which lost 6 bases and 0 bases, there was a span of 6 bases. Germline CDR1 SGHRS, CDR2 YFSETQ. CDR3 sequence: CASNRYQETQYF. CDR3 coding DNA: TGCGCCAGCAACCGGTACCAAGAGACCCAGTACTTC.

This clone is judged medium-sized (0.01 to 0.1%). The chain links TRBV15 to TRBJ2-3; perhaps TRBD1 as D (6 bases). V lost 5 bases and J lost 2, with 11 bases in between. CDR3 length: 14 amino acids. Germline V gene data show CDR1 as LNHNV and CDR2 as YYDKDF (reference sequence). The CDR3 loop is CATSSQGPTDTQYF. In DNA form, the CDR3 reads TGTGCCACCAGCTCACAGGGACCCACAGATACGCAGTATTTT.

The chain joins TRBV4-1 to TRBJ2-5, with 8 bases that match TRBD2. This CDR3 is built from 15 residues. Unmatched junction bases numbered 6, after V lost 2 bases and J lost 4 bases. Germline V gives CDR1 MGHRA, CDR2 YSYEKL. The CDR3 nucleotides are TGCGCCAGCAGCCAAAGCGGGAGTACGAGAGAGACCCAGTACTTC. Its translation: CASSQSGSTRETQYF.

This chain links TRBV27 with TRBJ2-7; TRBD2 agrees at 9 bases. This CDR3 is built from 16 residues. Germline V gene sequence: CDR1 MNHEY, CDR2 SMNVEV (reference sequence). J gave up 4 bases and V 4 bases, and 11 bases lay outside the gene matches. Written as DNA, the CDR3 is TGTGCCAGCAGTTCCATGTATAGCGGGAGAAATTACGAGCAGTACTTC. It encodes CASSSMYSGRNYEQYF.

The chain is built from TRBV10-3 and TRBJ1-2; D gene uncertain. The CDR3 has 14 amino acids. V was trimmed by 7 bases and J by 2 bases, leaving 14 bases between them. The V gene's germline CDR1 is ENHRY and CDR2 SYGVKD. The CDR3: CAINGIGANYGYTF. DNA of the CDR3: TGTGCCATCAACGGGATTGGCGCAAACTATGGCTACACCTTC.

V gene TRBV16 combines with J gene TRBJ1-6; 7 bases are a match to TRBD1. With V trimmed by 5 bases and J by 7 bases, 11 bases remained unmatched. The CDR3 covers 16 residues. In germline, CDR1 is KGHSY, CDR2 FQNENV. CDR3 protein: CASSSFPGQINSPLHF. The CDR3 DNA follows: TGTGCCAGCAGCTCTTTTCCGGGACAGATAAATTCACCCCTCCACTTT.

The rearrangement links TRBV2 to TRBJ2-7; D gene ambiguous. Trimming removed 11 bases from V and 2 bases from J, with 19 bases in between. The CDR3 has 14 residues. Germline V gives CDR1 SNHLY, CDR2 FYNNEI. DNA of the CDR3: TGTGCCGACTCTCCCGGACCCACCACCTACGAGCAGTACTTC. Translated: CADSPGPTTYEQYF.

The V gene is TRBV2, the J gene TRBJ1-2, with a weak D call TRBD1 (6 bases). The CDR3 totals 16 residues. V dropped 0 bases and J dropped 6 bases, with 17 bases sitting between them. Germline loops: CDR1 SNHLY, CDR2 FYNNEI. The CDR3 DNA is TGTGCCAGCAGTGAAGCCCTCCAGGGGCCTGAGGATGGCTACACCTTC. This translates into CASSEALQGPEDGYTF.

This chain connects TRBV5-1 to TRBJ1-3; TRBD1 might be the D (6 bases). Trimming removed 0 bases from V and 0 bases from J, with 16 bases in between. CDR3 length: 18 residues. Germline loops: CDR1 SGHRS, CDR2 YFSETQ. The CDR3: CASSLEPTGFRSGNTIYF. DNA of the CDR3: TGCGCCAGCAGCTTGGAGCCTACAGGGTTTCGCTCTGGAAACACCATATATTTT.

The chain joins TRBV29-1 to TRBJ1-1, with TRBD1 as a possible D gene (6 bases). Per the germline V gene, CDR1 is SQVTM and CDR2 is ANQGSEA. The CDR3 is made up of 13 amino acids. V lost 4 bases to trimming and J lost 3 bases, with 12 bases between them. CDR3 bases: TGCAGCGTTGCTCGGGGGCAGTACACTGAAGCTTTCTTT. It is translated as CSVARGQYTEAFF.

This chain's CDR3 is CASRAGIYSVNEQFF. The CDR3 DNA reads TGTGCCAGCAGGGCAGGGATTTATTCCGTCAATGAGCAGTTCTTC. The gene calls are TRBV27 and TRBJ2-1, with a tentative D call TRBD1 (5 bases). Germline loops: CDR1 MNHEY, CDR2 SMNVEV (reference sequence). There are 15 residues in the CDR3. The ends were cut back, 6 bases at V and 6 bases at J, with 18 bases in the middle.

A single count supports this clone. The DNA of the CDR3 is TGTGCCAGCAGCTTAAAGGCGGGAGGGTCCCATGAGCAGTTCTTC. It yields the protein CASSLKAGGSHEQFF. The genes are TRBV7-3 and TRBJ2-1, with 9 bases that match TRBD2. Germline CDR1 SGHTA, CDR2 FQGTGA. Trimming removed 1 base from V and 8 bases from J; junction bases left unmatched: 6. This CDR3 is built from 15 residues.

The V and J genes are TRBV5-1 and TRBJ1-1; unclear D gene. Trimming stripped 10 bases from V and 4 bases from J, with 20 bases between. Germline V gives CDR1 SGHRS, CDR2 YFSETQ. The CDR3 runs 14 residues. The CDR3 DNA reads TGCGCCTCAAGTGAACGGGCAGTCGGCACTGAAGCTTTCTTT. Protein product: CASSERAVGTEAFF.

This clone was detected only a few times. CDR3 sequence (DNA): TGCAGCGTTGAAGATCGAGGGGCTTTCTTT. It codes for CSVEDRGAFF. This chain joins TRBV29-1 and TRBJ1-1; D unclear. The CDR3 is 10 residues long. V was clipped by 0 bases and J by 11 bases, with 7 bases between them. Germline CDR1 reads SQVTM; CDR2 reads ANQGSEA. The complete variable domain, with remaining parts taken from reference TRBV29-1 and TRBJ1-1, reads SAVISQKPSRDICQRGTSLTIQCQVDSQVTMMFWYRQQPGQSLTLIATANQGSEATYESGFVIDKFPISRPNLTFSTLTVSNMSPEDSSIYLCSVEDRGAFFGQGTRLTVV.

The gene calls are TRBV19 and TRBJ1-1; D gene unclear. Per germline, CDR1 LNHDA and CDR2 SQIVND (reference sequence). The CDR3 contains 13 residues. V lost 1 base, J lost 5 bases, and 8 bases lay in between. As DNA, the CDR3 is TGTGCCAGTAGTATAGGGTCCCAAACTGAAGCTTTCTTT. It codes for CASSIGSQTEAFF.

The chain is built from TRBV24-1 and TRBJ2-2; 7 bases are shared with TRBD2. The junction had 5 bases not matched to a gene; V was cut back by 6 bases and J by 5 bases. The germline V gene has CDR1 KGHDR and CDR2 SFDVKD. The CDR3 loop spans 14 amino acids. DNA of the CDR3: TGTGCCACCAGTCCGTGGGAGGGTACCGGGGAGCTGTTTTTT. Translation gives CATSPWEGTGELFF.

The rearrangement links TRBV18 to TRBJ1-2; no clear D gene. The CDR3 runs 12 residues. V was trimmed by 6 bases and J by 12 bases, leaving 17 bases between them. Germline assignment: CDR1 KGHSH and CDR2 LQKENI. This CDR3 is CASSPLQKHHTF. CDR3 in DNA: TGTGCCAGCTCCCCCTTACAAAAACATCACACCTTC.

This clone came up once. The chain joins TRBV9 to TRBJ2-2; tentatively, D is TRBD1 or TRBD2 (5 bases each). The CDR3 spans 15 residues. Germline CDR1 is SGDLS and CDR2 is YYNGEE. V gave up 6 bases and J gave up 2 bases, with 14 bases separating them. CDR3 residues: CASNRGRANTGELFF. The CDR3 coding sequence is TGTGCCAGCAACCGGGGCAGGGCCAACACCGGGGAGCTGTTTTTT.

The chain employs TRBV4-2 and TRBJ1-1; D is undetermined. From germline, CDR1 is LGHNA and CDR2 YNFKEQ. The ends were cut back, 0 bases at V and 10 bases at J, with 15 bases in the middle. The CDR3 covers 14 residues. CDR3 coding DNA: TGTGCCAGCAGCCAAGATAATCTTGCCCCGACAGCTTTCTTT. It encodes CASSQDNLAPTAFF.

V and J are TRBV6-5 and TRBJ1-2, with a possible D match to TRBD1 (5 bases). The CDR3 runs to 15 residues. Per germline, CDR1 MNHEY and CDR2 SVGAGI. V was shortened by 5 bases and J by 1 base, with 14 bases between the two germline ends. The CDR3 nucleotides are TGTGCCAGCAGTACCCCGGGCAGGGTTAACTATGGCTACACCTTC. As protein: CASSTPGRVNYGYTF.

This clone is a singleton in its sample. Written as DNA, the CDR3 is TGTGCCAGCAGCTTATCTCTAGCCCCTCGAAATGAGCAGTTCTTC. Translated: CASSLSLAPRNEQFF. The V gene is TRBV7-3, the J gene TRBJ2-1; tentatively, D is TRBD2 (5 bases). Germline CDR1 is SGHTA and CDR2 is FQGTGA. The V end was cut by 2 bases, the J end by 7 bases, with 15 bases between. The CDR3 covers 15 residues.